A single sample is the source of the 6 T cell receptor beta chains below, sequenced in a study of CD8 T cells in Susac syndrome. RNA was extracted with the RNeasy kit, and a quantity of roughly 0.45 to 1 ug was reverse transcribed using random hexamers. Each CDR3 protein is one row after TCRdb ran MiXCR on the immunoSEQ multiplex PCR reads. The sample yields approximately 25,000 distinct CDR3 sequences, roughly 93% seen once. What was sequenced was CD8+ T cells from PBMCs. Receptors originate from a human donor with Susac syndrome.

The gene calls are TRBV6-2 or TRBV6-3 and TRBJ1-2; D not resolved. Trimming cost V 0 bases and J 6 bases, with 14 bases left between them. The CDR3 runs to 15 residues. The germline V gene encodes CDR1 MNHEY and CDR2 SVGEGT. The CDR3 spells CASSYSVGPHHGYTF. CDR3 nucleotides: TGTGCCAGCAGTTACTCGGTCGGACCTCACCATGGCTACACCTTC.

The chain combines TRBV11-3 with TRBJ2-2; TRBD1 is a possible D gene (6 bases). The CDR3 length is 13 residues. Per germline, CDR1 SGHNT and CDR2 YENEEA. With 2 bases removed from V and 6 bases from J, the gap between germline ends came to 7 bases. CDR3 sequence reads: CASSLQGSGELFF. DNA of the CDR3: TGTGCCAGCAGCTTACAGGGGTCCGGGGAGCTGTTTTTT.

The chain employs TRBV10-3 and TRBJ1-2; 8 bases are a match to TRBD1. This CDR3 has 15 residues. The V and J ends lost 3 bases and 2 bases, in that order; junction bases with no gene match: 5. The V gene's germline CDR1 is ENHRY and CDR2 SYGVKD. CDR3 sequence reads: CAISDGQGHNYGYTF. The CDR3 DNA sequence: TGTGCCATCAGTGACGGACAGGGCCACAACTATGGCTACACCTTC.

There are a few counts of this clonotype. The CDR3 protein is CASSQDQTGVNEKLFF. The CDR3, as DNA: TGCGCCAGCAGCCAAGATCAGACAGGTGTTAATGAAAAACTGTTTTTT. The chain combines TRBV4-1 with TRBJ1-4; maybe TRBD1 (6 bases). Germline lookup yields CDR1 MGHRA and CDR2 YSYEKL. The CDR3 loop spans 16 amino acids. V lost 0 bases, J lost 4 bases, and 12 bases lay in between.

This clonotype was observed a single time. V gene TRBV6-2 or TRBV6-3 combines with J gene TRBJ2-7; D ambiguous. Germline V gives CDR1 MNHEY, CDR2 SVGEGT. This CDR3 is 13 amino acids long. V was shortened by 3 bases and J by 2 bases, with 8 bases between the two germline ends. CDR3 amino acids: CASSYGVPYEQYF. For the CDR3, the DNA is TGTGCCAGCAGTTATGGGGTTCCCTACGAGCAGTACTTC.

CDR3 DNA sequence: TGCGCCAGCAGTAAAACCGGGACATCCCTAGCCAAAAACATTCAGTACTTC. Protein product: CASSKTGTSLAKNIQYF. The chain employs TRBV5-1 and TRBJ2-4, with a possible D match to TRBD1 (6 bases). The germline V gene has CDR1 SGHRS and CDR2 YFSETQ. Trimming stripped 5 bases from V and 0 bases from J, with 18 bases between. This CDR3 has 17 residues.